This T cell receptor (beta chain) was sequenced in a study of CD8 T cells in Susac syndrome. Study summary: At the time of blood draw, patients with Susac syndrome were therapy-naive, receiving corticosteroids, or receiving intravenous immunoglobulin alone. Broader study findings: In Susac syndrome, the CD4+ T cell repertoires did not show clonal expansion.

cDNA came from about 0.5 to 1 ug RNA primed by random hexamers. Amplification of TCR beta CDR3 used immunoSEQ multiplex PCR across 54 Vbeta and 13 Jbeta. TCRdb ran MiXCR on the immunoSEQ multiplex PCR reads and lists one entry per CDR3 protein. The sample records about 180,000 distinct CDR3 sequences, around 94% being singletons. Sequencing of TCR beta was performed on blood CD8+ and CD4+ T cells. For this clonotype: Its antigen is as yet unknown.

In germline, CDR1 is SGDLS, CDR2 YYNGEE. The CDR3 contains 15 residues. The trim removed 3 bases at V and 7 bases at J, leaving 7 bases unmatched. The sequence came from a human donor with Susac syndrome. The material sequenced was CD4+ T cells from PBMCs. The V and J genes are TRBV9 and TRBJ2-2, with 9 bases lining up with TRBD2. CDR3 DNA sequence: TGTGCCAGCAGCGAATCCGGGACTAGCAACGGGGAGCTGTTTTTT. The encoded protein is CASSESGTSNGELFF.